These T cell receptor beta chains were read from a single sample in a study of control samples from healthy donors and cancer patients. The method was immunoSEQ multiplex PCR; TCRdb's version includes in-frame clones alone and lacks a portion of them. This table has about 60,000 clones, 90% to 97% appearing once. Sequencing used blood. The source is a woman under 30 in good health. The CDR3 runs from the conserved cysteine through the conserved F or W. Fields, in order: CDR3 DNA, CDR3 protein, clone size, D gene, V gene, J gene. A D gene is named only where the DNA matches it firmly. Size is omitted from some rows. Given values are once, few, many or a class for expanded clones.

CDR3 DNA: TGCGCCAGCAGCCAAGAATCCCGACGAAGGGAAGCCAGCGTGACCCAGTACTTC
CDR3 protein: CASSQESRRREASVTQYF
clone size: .
D gene: .
V gene: TRBV4-3
J gene: TRBJ2-5

CDR3 DNA: TGTGCCAGCAGCTTAGGTTTGGGTCTAGACGAAGAGACCCAGTACTTC
CDR3 protein: CASSLGLGLDEETQYF
clone size: .
D gene: .
V gene: TRBV7-9
J gene: TRBJ2-5

CDR3 DNA: TGTGCCTGGAGTCGGTGGGGGTATGAAAAACTGTTTTTT
CDR3 protein: CAWSRWGYEKLFF
clone size: .
D gene: .
V gene: TRBV30
J gene: TRBJ1-4

CDR3 DNA: TGTGCCAGCAGCCGAGACATGAACACTGAAGCTTTCTTT
CDR3 protein: CASSRDMNTEAFF
clone size: .
D gene: .
V gene: TRBV14
J gene: TRBJ1-1

CDR3 DNA: TGTGCCAGCAGCCTGCCGACTAGCGGGGGGGTATATGAGCAGTTCTTC
CDR3 protein: CASSLPTSGGVYEQFF
clone size: .
D gene: TRBD2
V gene: TRBV11-2
J gene: TRBJ2-1

CDR3 DNA: TGCGCCAGCAGCTTGGCGGGACAGGGTGGAGGTGAAGCTTTCTTT
CDR3 protein: CASSLAGQGGGEAFF
clone size: .
D gene: TRBD1
V gene: TRBV5-1
J gene: TRBJ1-1

CDR3 DNA: TGTGCCAGCACAGGGGACAGATCGAACACTGAAGCTTTCTTT
CDR3 protein: CASTGDRSNTEAFF
clone size: .
D gene: TRBD1
V gene: TRBV25-1
J gene: TRBJ1-1

CDR3 DNA: TGTGCCAGCAGCCCAGGTGGGCACACTGAAGCTTTCTTT
CDR3 protein: CASSPGGHTEAFF
clone size: .
D gene: .
V gene: TRBV28
J gene: TRBJ1-1

CDR3 DNA: TGTGCCAGCAGCCCCCGGACAGGGGGCTATGGCTACACCTTC
CDR3 protein: CASSPRTGGYGYTF
clone size: .
D gene: TRBD1
V gene: TRBV14
J gene: TRBJ1-2

CDR3 DNA: TGTGCCAGCAAGTGGGGGGGAGGGGAGGAGCAGTTCTTC
CDR3 protein: CASKWGGGEEQFF
clone size: .
D gene: TRBD2
V gene: TRBV6-6
J gene: TRBJ2-1

CDR3 DNA: TGTGCCAGCACACGGGACTTTCTCACCGGGGAGCTGTTTTTT
CDR3 protein: CASTRDFLTGELFF
clone size: .
D gene: .
V gene: TRBV27
J gene: TRBJ2-2

CDR3 DNA: TGTGCCAGTGGGGACAGGGGGTTCGAGCAGTACTTC
CDR3 protein: CASGDRGFEQYF
clone size: once
D gene: TRBD1
V gene: TRBV2
J gene: TRBJ2-7

CDR3 DNA: TGTGCCACCGGACAGGGGCGTTCTGGCTACACCTTC
CDR3 protein: CATGQGRSGYTF
clone size: .
D gene: TRBD1
V gene: TRBV28
J gene: TRBJ1-2

CDR3 DNA: TGTGCCAGCAGTATACAGGAAAAACTGTTTTTT
CDR3 protein: CASSIQEKLFF
clone size: .
D gene: .
V gene: TRBV2
J gene: TRBJ1-4

CDR3 DNA: TGTGCCAGCAGTTTAAGGGGCTTACGACGGGAGCAGTACTTC
CDR3 protein: CASSLRGLRREQYF
clone size: .
D gene: .
V gene: TRBV28
J gene: TRBJ2-7